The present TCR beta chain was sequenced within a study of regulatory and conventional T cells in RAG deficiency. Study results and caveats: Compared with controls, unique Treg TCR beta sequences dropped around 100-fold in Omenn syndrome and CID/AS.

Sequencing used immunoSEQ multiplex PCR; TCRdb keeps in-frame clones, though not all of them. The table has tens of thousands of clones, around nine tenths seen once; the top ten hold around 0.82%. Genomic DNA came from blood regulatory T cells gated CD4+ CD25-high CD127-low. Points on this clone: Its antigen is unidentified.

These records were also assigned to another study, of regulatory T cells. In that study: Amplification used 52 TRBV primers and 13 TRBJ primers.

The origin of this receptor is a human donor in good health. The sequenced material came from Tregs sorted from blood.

This CDR3 is CASSPLGGAGSTEAFF. CDR3 bases: TGTGCCAGCTCACCACTAGGGGGCGCGGGGAGCACTGAAGCTTTCTTT. The rearrangement uses TRBV18 and TRBJ1-1; 7 bases agree with TRBD1. The germline gives CDR1 KGHSH, CDR2 LQKENI. The J segment lost 4 bases and the V segment lost 1 base, leaving 9 bases of the junction unmatched. This CDR3 contains 16 residues. Filled out from reference TRBV18 and TRBJ1-1, the complete variable domain reads NAGVMQNPRHLVRRRGQEARLRCSPMKGHSHVYWYRQLPEEGLKFMVYLQKENIIDESGMPKERFSAEFPKEGPSILRIQQVVRGDSAAYFCASSPLGGAGSTEAFFGQGTRLTVV.